Each of the 32 T cell receptor beta chains below was sequenced from the same sample in a study of spatial heterogeneity in lung cancer. TCRdb re-analysed the 5' RACE reads in MiXCR, keeping a single row per CDR3 protein. The top ten clones hold less than 9.5% of a sample with around 45,000 distinct CDR3 sequences, under 25% of them seen once. Time point indicated: blood at routine non-recurrence follow-up after resection. This sample comprised PBMCs, obtained at follow-up. The receptor set was obtained from a female donor with early-stage non-small cell lung cancer.

V gene TRBV9 combines with J gene TRBJ2-7, with D possibly TRBD1 on 6 matching bases. CDR3 length: 14 amino acids. Germline V CDR1 and CDR2: SGDLS, YYNGEE. V gave up 2 bases and J gave up 6 bases, with 15 bases separating them. This CDR3 reads CASSVGTSPTEQYF. In DNA form, the CDR3 reads TGTGCCAGCAGCGTTGGGACATCCCCTACCGAGCAGTACTTC.

This clonotype has more than one count but fewer than ten. The gene calls are TRBV20-1 and TRBJ2-7; no firm D call. CDR3 length: 14 residues. The germline V gene encodes CDR1 DFQATT and CDR2 SNEGSKA (reference sequence). V lost 1 base to trimming and J lost 3 bases, with 13 bases between them. CDR3 bases: TGCAGTGCTAGAGCCCCGGCCCCAGGCTACGAGCAGTACGTC. Translation: CSARAPAPGYEQYV.

This clonotype turned up a few times. This chain joins TRBV20-1 and TRBJ2-3, with TRBD2 identical over 13 bases. Germline CDR1 is DFQATT and CDR2 is SNEGSKA (reference sequence). V trimming: 5 bases; J trimming: 8 bases; junction bases outside the gene matches: 7. The CDR3 is made up of 14 amino acids. The CDR3 region is CSARPTSGRLTQYF. CDR3 in DNA: TGCAGTGCTCGTCCGACTAGCGGGAGGCTTACGCAGTATTTT.

The genes are TRBV19 and TRBJ1-5; D is perhaps TRBD1 (6 bases). Trimming left V 3 bases short and J 8 bases short, with 14 bases between. This CDR3 comprises 14 residues. Germline CDR1 is LNHDA and CDR2 is SQIVND (reference sequence). CDR3 sequence (DNA): TGTGCCAGTAGTATCTCGGCAGGGGTCAAGCCCCAGCATTTT. Protein product: CASSISAGVKPQHF.

This clonotype appeared a single time. The chain joins TRBV7-9 to TRBJ2-1; 8 nucleotides agree with TRBD2. Trimming removed 5 bases from V and 10 bases from J; junction bases left unmatched: 10. This CDR3 comprises 14 residues. Per germline, CDR1 SEHNR and CDR2 FQNEAQ (reference sequence). The chain's CDR3 is CASSPSGCFREQFF. CDR3 DNA: TGTGCCAGCAGCCCTAGCGGGTGCTTTAGGGAGCAGTTCTTC.

This clonotype was detected ten times or more. This sequence joins TRBV2 and TRBJ1-2; D ambiguous. The CDR3 sequence is 12 residues long. Trimming cost V 8 bases and J 7 bases, with 14 bases left between them. Germline V lookup: CDR1 SNHLY, CDR2 FYNNEI. CDR3 protein: CASALRPSGYTF. DNA for the CDR3: TGTGCCAGCGCTCTCAGACCCAGTGGCTACACCTTC.

The rearrangement links TRBV3-1 to TRBJ1-6; D unclear. CDR1 LGHDT and CDR2 YNNKEL come from the germline V gene (reference sequence). The V end was cut by 4 bases, the J end by 8 bases, with 12 bases between. The CDR3 loop spans 14 amino acids. CDR3 loop: CASSPVIQYSPLHF. The CDR3 coding sequence is TGTGCCAGCAGCCCCGTAATTCAATATTCACCCCTCCACTTT.

The gene calls are TRBV23-1 and TRBJ2-7; the match to TRBD1 covers 7 bases. TRBV23-1 is flagged as an ORF with uncertain function. The CDR3 consists of 14 residues. The J segment lost 3 bases and the V segment lost 3 bases, leaving 5 bases of the junction unmatched. The CDR3 protein is CASSHDRVNYEQYV. The CDR3 DNA reads TGCGCCAGCAGTCATGACAGGGTAAACTACGAGCAGTACGTC.

This chain links TRBV14 with TRBJ2-1, with 7 bases lining up with TRBD2. Germline V gives CDR1 SGHDN, CDR2 FVKESK. J lost 9 bases, V lost 0 bases, and 2 bases had no gene match. CDR3 length equals 13 residues. The CDR3 DNA sequence: TGTGCCAGCAGCCAAGATCTAGCGGTTGAGCAGTTCTTC. Translating gives CASSQDLAVEQFF.

V and J are TRBV12-5 and TRBJ2-5, with D perhaps matching TRBD1 or TRBD2 (5 bases each). With 6 bases removed from V and 1 base from J, the gap between germline ends came to 9 bases. Germline V gene data show CDR1 as LGHNT and CDR2 as FRNRAP. There are 13 residues in the CDR3. The CDR3 nucleotides read TGTGCTAGTGGATCCGGGACCCAAGAGACCCAGTACTTC. Residues: CASGSGTQETQYF.

This clonotype was detected only a few times. This chain links TRBV27 with TRBJ2-1; a possible D gene is TRBD1 (5 bases). The V end was cut by 2 bases, the J end by 5 bases, with 10 bases between. The CDR3 extends over 14 amino acids. Germline CDR1 is MNHEY and CDR2 is SMNVEV (reference sequence). The CDR3 here is CASSLAGQDNEQFF. The CDR3 DNA is TGTGCCAGCAGTTTAGCAGGGCAGGACAATGAGCAGTTCTTC.

V usage is TRBV4-1 and J usage is TRBJ2-4; 7 bases are shared with TRBD1. The CDR3 is 13 residues long. The germline V gene has CDR1 MGHRA and CDR2 YSYEKL. The trim removed 5 bases at V and 7 bases at J, leaving 5 bases unmatched. Here the CDR3 DNA reads TGCGCCAGCAGCGGTACACAGGGGAACATTCAGTACTTC. It yields the protein CASSGTQGNIQYF.

The chain has TRBV4-1 and TRBJ2-1; no clear D. Germline CDR1 reads MGHRA; CDR2 reads YSYEKL. The CDR3 runs to 16 residues. The V gene lost 2 bases and the J gene lost 4 bases, with 15 bases spanning the gap. Here the CDR3 DNA reads TGCGCCAGCAGCCAACCCGGGCGTTTGAGGTACAATGAGCAGTTCTTC. Amino acids: CASSQPGRLRYNEQFF.

This clonotype was recorded a few times. The V and J genes are TRBV2 and TRBJ2-5; 9 bases fit TRBD2. This CDR3 contains 14 residues. CDR1 is SNHLY, CDR2 FYNNEI, per germline. Unmatched junction bases numbered 0, after V lost 1 base and J lost 3 bases. CDR3 protein: CASSEGLAEETQYF. The CDR3 DNA reads as TGTGCCAGCAGTGAAGGACTAGCGGAAGAGACCCAGTACTTC.

This clonotype came up a few times. One junction end disagrees with the germline gene, perhaps due to a read error. The rearrangement joins TRBV7-7 to TRBJ2-5, with D perhaps matching TRBD1 or TRBD2 (5 bases each). Germline values: CDR1 SSHAT, CDR2 FNYEAQ (reference sequence). This CDR3 contains 14 residues. This CDR3 is CASSHNGAQETQYF. CDR3 DNA: TGTGCTAGCAGCCATAACGGGGCCCAAGAGACCCAGTACTTC.

The J gene is TRBJ2-1, the V gene TRBV12-3 or TRBV12-4; the match to TRBD1 covers 8 bases. The ends lost 7 bases at V and 7 bases at J; junction bases unmatched: 9. This CDR3 has 14 residues. CDR3 region: CASTHRGKMNEQFF. The CDR3 coding sequence is TGTGCCAGCACCCACAGGGGGAAAATGAATGAGCAGTTCTTC.

The J gene is TRBJ1-5, the V gene TRBV9; tentative D call: TRBD1 (5 bases). Germline CDR1 reads SGDLS; CDR2 reads YYNGEE. This CDR3 region has 13 residues. With 4 bases removed from V and 4 bases from J, the gap between germline ends came to 9 bases. The CDR3 sequence: CASSTDTNQPQHF. The CDR3 nucleotides are TGTGCCAGCAGCACGGACACGAATCAGCCCCAGCATTTT. The full variable domain, completed using reference TRBV9 and TRBJ1-5, is DSGVTQTPKHLITATGQRVTLRCSPRSGDLSVYWYQQSLDQGLQFLIQYYNGEERAKGNILERFSAQQFPDLHSELNLSSLELGDSALYFCASSTDTNQPQHFGDGTRLSIL.

Only a few counts were recorded for this clonotype. The CDR3 bases are TGTGCCAGCAGCGTTGGGCTAACGATCTACAATGAGCAGTTCTTC. Translation gives CASSVGLTIYNEQFF. The chain has TRBV9 and TRBJ2-1, with D uncertain. Looked up from germline, CDR1 is SGDLS and CDR2 is YYNGEE. The CDR3 length is 15 residues. With 2 bases removed from V and 3 bases from J, the gap between germline ends came to 12 bases.

The chain carries TRBV5-4 and TRBJ2-3; a possible D gene is TRBD2 (6 bases). This CDR3 has 14 amino acids. Per germline, CDR1 SGHNT and CDR2 YYREEE (reference sequence). The V end was cut by 2 bases, the J end by 6 bases, with 13 bases between. The DNA for the CDR3 is TGTGCCAGCAGCTTTGGCGGGGAGTGGGATACGCAGTATTTT. Translating it yields CASSFGGEWDTQYF. The complete variable domain, with remaining parts taken from reference TRBV5-4 and TRBJ2-3, reads ETGVTQSPTHLIKTRGQQVTLRCSSQSGHNTVSWYQQALGQGPQFIFQYYREEENGRGNFPPRFSGLQFPNYSSELNVNALELDDSALYLCASSFGGEWDTQYFGPGTRLTVL.

The chain combines TRBV18 with TRBJ1-2; D unclear. CDR1 and CDR2 (germline): KGHSH, LQKENI. The V end lost 3 bases, the J end lost 0 bases, and 11 bases lay between the germline ends. The CDR3 loop spans 15 amino acids. The CDR3 reads CASSPSDRSNYGYTF. The CDR3 DNA reads as TGTGCCAGCTCACCCTCTGACCGATCTAACTATGGCTACACCTTC.

This chain uses TRBV3-1 with TRBJ2-7; TRBD2 agrees at 9 bases. The CDR3 is 16 amino acids. Trimming took 1 base from V and 0 from J; bases not matched to a gene: 4. Germline CDR1 is LGHDT and CDR2 is YNNKEL (reference sequence). CDR3 DNA: TGTGCCAGCAGCCAAGGACTAGCGGCTACCTCCTACGAGCAGTACTTC. Its protein is CASSQGLAATSYEQYF.

A few counts support this clonotype. The rearrangement joins TRBV18 to TRBJ1-3; no clear D gene. V was shortened by 6 bases and J by 1 base, with 13 bases between the two germline ends. The CDR3 is 15 residues long. Germline lookup yields CDR1 KGHSH and CDR2 LQKENI. CDR3 in amino acids: CASSRDTASGNTIYF. CDR3 coding DNA: TGTGCCAGCTCGCGTGACACAGCATCTGGAAACACCATATATTTT.

This clonotype was counted many times. The rearrangement links TRBV7-9 to TRBJ2-3; 7 bases fit TRBD2. The length of the CDR3 is 16 residues. Germline V gene data show CDR1 as SEHNR and CDR2 as FQNEAQ (reference sequence). The trim removed 5 bases at V and 2 bases at J, leaving 10 bases unmatched. CDR3 nucleotides: TGTGCCAGCAGCCGTCCGGGCCTAGCGGTCACAGATACGCAGTATTTT. Translating it yields CASSRPGLAVTDTQYF.

The chain has TRBV13 and TRBJ1-1; 7 bases line up with TRBD1. The CDR3 covers 15 residues. Germline CDR1 and CDR2: PRHDT and FYEKMQ (reference sequence). The V segment lost 5 bases and the J segment 5 bases; nucleotides outside the gene matches: 11. This CDR3 reads CASSQGGLPRTEAFF. Here the CDR3 DNA reads TGTGCCAGCAGCCAGGGGGGGTTACCTCGGACTGAAGCTTTCTTT.

This clonotype counts as medium-sized (0.01 to 0.1%). The junction differs from germline at one of its ends, possibly a read error. This chain joins TRBV12-3 or TRBV12-4 and TRBJ2-5; D gene unclear. The length of the CDR3 is 11 residues. The CDR3 coding sequence is TGTGCCAGCAGCTTAGGAGAGACCCAGTACTTC. Protein sequence: CASSLGETQYF.

About this clonotype: Just one base apart from a much larger clone, this may be a read error. V gene TRBV6-5 combines with J gene TRBJ1-2, with D perhaps matching TRBD1 (5 bases). The germline V gene encodes CDR1 MNHEY and CDR2 SVGAGI. This CDR3 region has 13 residues. V lost 6 bases and J 6 bases, leaving 14 bases between the germline ends. This chain's CDR3 is CASRVPGRDGYTF. The CDR3 bases are TGTGCCAGCAGAGTCCCAGGGCGGGATGGCTACACCTTC.

This clonotype was observed at least ten times. The J gene is TRBJ1-5, the V gene TRBV27; TRBD1 aligns across 7 bases. The V and J ends lost 6 bases and 4 bases, in that order; junction bases with no gene match: 3. There are 13 residues in the CDR3. Germline-derived CDR1 and CDR2 are MNHEY and SMNVEV (reference sequence). The CDR3 spells CASRMGQNQPQHF. The CDR3 bases are TGTGCCAGCAGGATGGGACAGAATCAGCCCCAGCATTTT.

This clonotype was detected only a few times. V gene TRBV7-2 combines with J gene TRBJ2-2, with a possible D match to TRBD1 (6 bases). This CDR3 spans 15 amino acids. CDR1 SGHTA and CDR2 FQGNSA come from the germline V gene. V lost 2 bases, J lost 0 bases, and 7 bases lay in between. The CDR3: CASSLYRANTGELFF. The CDR3 region has the DNA TGTGCCAGCAGCTTATACAGGGCGAACACCGGGGAGCTGTTTTTT.

V is TRBV29-1 and J is TRBJ2-4, with 7 bases fitting TRBD2. With 6 bases clipped from V and 9 bases from J, the junction kept 11 bases outside the gene matches. CDR1 is SQVTM and CDR2 is ANQGSEA in the germline V gene. This CDR3 is 13 amino acids long. CDR3 coding DNA: TGCAGCGTGGGAGGACTAGACGGTTTCATTCAGTACTTC. Encoded protein: CSVGGLDGFIQYF.

Points on this clonotype: This may stem from a read error, because a much larger clone lies one nucleotide away. V is TRBV18 and J is TRBJ2-3, with 8 bases aligning to TRBD2. The CDR3 length is 15 residues. Germline V gives CDR1 KGHSH, CDR2 LQKENI. Here the CDR3 DNA reads TGTGTCAGCTCACCCAAAGCGGGAGTACTAGATACGCAGTATTTT. This translates into CVSSPKAGVLDTQYF.

This clonotype came up many times. The V gene is TRBV6-6, the J gene TRBJ1-6; perhaps TRBD1 as D (5 bases). The CDR3 length is 15 residues. With 0 bases removed from V and 7 bases from J, the gap between germline ends came to 10 bases. Per germline, CDR1 MNHNY and CDR2 SVGAGI (reference sequence). In DNA, the CDR3 is TGTGCCAGCAGTTACTCGGGGCAGGGAAATTCACCCCTCCACTTT. This encodes CASSYSGQGNSPLHF.

The chain couples TRBV7-9 to TRBJ2-1; no firm D call. V gave up 4 bases and J gave up 7 bases, with 8 bases separating them. There are 12 residues in the CDR3. Per germline, CDR1 SEHNR and CDR2 FQNEAQ (reference sequence). As DNA, the CDR3 is TGTGCCAGCAGCTCCCAGAGAAATGAGCAGTTCTTC. Protein: CASSSQRNEQFF.